This T cell receptor (beta chain) was identified in a study of Ad26.COV2.S vaccination and SARS-CoV-2 variants. Across the whole study: Participants got Ad26.COV2.S intramuscularly, once or twice 56 days apart.

The repertoire was sequenced with immunoSEQ multiplex PCR; TCRdb's copy has only in-frame clones and lacks some. The sample yields 300,000 to 400,000 clones, roughly 84% seen once. CDR3 length: 15 amino acids. V was cut by 2 bases and J by 4 bases, with 12 bases left in between. CDR1 and CDR2 (germline): MNHNS, SASEGT. This sample's treatment: around 19 received Ad26.COV2.S at low or high dose, single or two shots; 5 received placebo; per-sample allocation not given. Sampling was done on day 63 after the first vaccine or placebo injection. The donor's status was that of an adult aged 18-55 years in Boston. An Ad26 vector expressing Wuhan-strain SARS-CoV-2 spike constituted the vaccine.

The receptor comes from a person aged 18 to 65 who received the Ad26.COV2.S COVID-19 vaccine or a placebo. This sample comprised peripheral blood, obtained in a trial of Ad26.COV2.S vaccine versus placebo. The chain uses TRBV6-1 and TRBJ1-3; D is undetermined. This CDR3 reads CASSESGSWGNTIYF. The CDR3, as DNA: TGTGCCAGCAGTGAAAGTGGTAGCTGGGGAAACACCATATATTTT.